This is a list of T cell receptor beta chains from one sample in a study of blood T cells in healthy people across ages. TCRdb recomputed calls from the 5' RACE reads with MiXCR, one row per CDR3 protein. The table includes some 1.4 million distinct CDR3 sequences, approximately 40% detected once. Material for sequencing was blood. The receptors derive from a woman aged 18-29 years in good health. CDR3s include the opening cysteine and the closing phenylalanine or tryptophan. A D gene is named only where the DNA matches it firmly. Clone size appears in some rows only: once, few, many, or a class for an expanded clone.

j_call clone_size d_call v_call cdr3_nt cdr3_aa
TRBJ2-7 few . TRBV12-3/TRBV12-4 TGTGCCAGCAGCCCCACAGGATACTCCTACGAGCAGTACTTC CASSPTGYSYEQYF
TRBJ1-1 . . TRBV25-1 TGTGCCAGCAGTGATTTCTTTTCGGGCGAAGTTGAACTCTCTGAAGCTTTCTTT CASSDFFSGEVELSEAFF
TRBJ2-1 . . TRBV5-1 TGTGCCAGCAGCTGGGATGGCGGATACTACAATGAGCAGTTCTTC CASSWDGGYYNEQFF
TRBJ1-2 few TRBD1 TRBV20-1 TGCAGTGCTAGAGATCGAGGGGTGGCAGGGGGCGACTATGGCTACACCTTC CSARDRGVAGGDYGYTF
TRBJ2-1 . . TRBV3-1 TGTGCCAGCAGCCCCGAAGTTCGACCCGACAATGAGCAGTTCTTC CASSPEVRPDNEQFF
TRBJ2-2 . . TRBV6-5 TGTGCCAGCAGTTACTCGATCCCTTCCACCGGGAAGCTGTTTTTT CASSYSIPSTGKLFF
TRBJ2-7 . . TRBV7-9 TGTGCAGTATCGGGCGGGGTGGTTTCTTTCCGTCCCTACGAGCAGTACTTC CAVSGGVVSFRPYEQYF
TRBJ2-7 . TRBD1 TRBV29-1 TGCAGCGTCGGTACCGGGACAGGGGGCTTCGAGCAGTACTTC CSVGTGTGGFEQYF
TRBJ2-5 . TRBD2 TRBV27 TGTGCCAGCAGCCGATATGGGCTAGCGGGAGTGGGAAATGAGCAGTACTTC CASSRYGLAGVGNEQYF
TRBJ1-2 . TRBD1 TRBV20-1 TGCAGTGCCAAAAAGAGGGACAGGTGGGACTATGGCTACACCTTC CSAKKRDRWDYGYTF
TRBJ2-1 . TRBD2 TRBV4-1 TGCGCCAGCAGCCAACCAACCGGGACTAGCGGGAGGAGCTCCTACAATGAGCAGTTCTTC CASSQPTGTSGRSSYNEQFF
TRBJ2-7 . . TRBV4-1 TGCGCCAGCAAACGGACGGCCCTCTCCTACGAGCAGTACTTC CASKRTALSYEQYF
TRBJ2-6 few . TRBV28 TGTGCCAGCAGTTTACTGGGGGACACAGACTCTGGGGCCAACGTCCTGACTTTC CASSLLGDTDSGANVLTF
TRBJ2-7 . TRBD2 TRBV6-6 TGTGCCAGCCTTTTCGTCCCGGGAGGGCCCGGTGAGCAGTACTTC CASLFVPGGPGEQYF
TRBJ1-6 . . TRBV6-4 TGTGCCAGCAGGAGGGATAGCGTATTGAATTCACCTCTCCACTTT CASRRDSVLNSPLHF